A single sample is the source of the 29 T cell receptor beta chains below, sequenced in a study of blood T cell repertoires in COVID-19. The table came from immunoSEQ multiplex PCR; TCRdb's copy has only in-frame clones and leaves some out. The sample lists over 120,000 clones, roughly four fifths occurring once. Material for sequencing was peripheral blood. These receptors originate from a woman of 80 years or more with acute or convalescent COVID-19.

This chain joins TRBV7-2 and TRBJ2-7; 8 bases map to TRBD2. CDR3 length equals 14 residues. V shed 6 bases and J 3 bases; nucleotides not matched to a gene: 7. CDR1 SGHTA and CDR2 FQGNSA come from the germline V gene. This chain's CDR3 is CASSPGGARYEQYF. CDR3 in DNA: TGTGCCAGCAGTCCCGGGGGGGCTCGCTACGAGCAGTACTTC. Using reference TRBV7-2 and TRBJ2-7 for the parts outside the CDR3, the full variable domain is GAGVSQSPSNKVTEKGKDVELRCDPISGHTALYWYRQSLGQGLEFLIYFQGNSAPDKSGLPSDRFSAERTGGSVSTLTIQRTQQEDSAVYLCASSPGGARYEQYFGPGTRLTVT.

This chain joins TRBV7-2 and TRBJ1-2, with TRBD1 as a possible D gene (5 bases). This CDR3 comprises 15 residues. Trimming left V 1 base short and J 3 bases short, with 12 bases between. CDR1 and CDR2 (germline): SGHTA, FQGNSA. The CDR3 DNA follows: TGTGCCAGCAGCTTAGTCGGAGGGGCAGACTATGGCTACACCTTC. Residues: CASSLVGGADYGYTF. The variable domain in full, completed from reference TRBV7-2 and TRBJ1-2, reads GAGVSQSPSNKVTEKGKDVELRCDPISGHTALYWYRQSLGQGLEFLIYFQGNSAPDKSGLPSDRFSAERTGGSVSTLTIQRTQQEDSAVYLCASSLVGGADYGYTFGSGTRLTVV.

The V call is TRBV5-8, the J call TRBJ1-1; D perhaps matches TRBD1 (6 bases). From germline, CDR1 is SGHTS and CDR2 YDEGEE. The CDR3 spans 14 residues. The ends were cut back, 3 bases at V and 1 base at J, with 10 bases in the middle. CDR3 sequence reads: CASSSPTGNTEAFF. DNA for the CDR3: TGTGCCAGCAGCTCACCGACAGGGAACACTGAAGCTTTCTTT.

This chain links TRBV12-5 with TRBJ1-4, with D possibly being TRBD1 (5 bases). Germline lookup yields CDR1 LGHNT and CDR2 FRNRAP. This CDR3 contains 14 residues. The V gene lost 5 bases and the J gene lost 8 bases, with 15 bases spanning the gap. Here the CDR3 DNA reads TGTGCTAGTGGTACAGACAGAGGAGGGGAAAAACTGTTTTTT. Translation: CASGTDRGGEKLFF.

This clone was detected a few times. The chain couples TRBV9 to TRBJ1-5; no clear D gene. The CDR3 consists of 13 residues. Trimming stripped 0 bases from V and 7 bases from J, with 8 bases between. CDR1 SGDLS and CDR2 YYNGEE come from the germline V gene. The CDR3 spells CASSVGPGQPQHF. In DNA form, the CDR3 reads TGTGCCAGCAGCGTAGGGCCCGGGCAGCCCCAGCATTTT.

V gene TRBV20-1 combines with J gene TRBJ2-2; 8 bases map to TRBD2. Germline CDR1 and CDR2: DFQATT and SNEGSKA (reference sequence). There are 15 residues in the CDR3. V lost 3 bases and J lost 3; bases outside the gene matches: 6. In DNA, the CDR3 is TGCAGTGCTAGTGACGGGGGGGGCGACACCGGGGAGCTGTTTTTT. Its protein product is CSASDGGGDTGELFF.

CDR3 region: CASSVGRGNIQYF. CDR3 sequence (DNA): TGTGCCAGCAGCGTAGGGCGGGGGAACATTCAGTACTTC. The rearrangement uses TRBV9 and TRBJ2-4; TRBD2 aligns across 7 bases. There are 13 residues in the CDR3. The V and J ends lost 0 bases and 7 bases, in that order; junction bases with no gene match: 1. The germline gives CDR1 SGDLS, CDR2 YYNGEE.

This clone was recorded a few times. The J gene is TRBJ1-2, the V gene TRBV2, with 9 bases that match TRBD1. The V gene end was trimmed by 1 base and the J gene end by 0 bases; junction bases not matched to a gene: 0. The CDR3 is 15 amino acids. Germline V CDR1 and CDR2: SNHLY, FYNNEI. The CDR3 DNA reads TGTGCCAGCAGTGAAGGACAGGGGGCTAACTATGGCTACACCTTC. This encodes CASSEGQGANYGYTF.

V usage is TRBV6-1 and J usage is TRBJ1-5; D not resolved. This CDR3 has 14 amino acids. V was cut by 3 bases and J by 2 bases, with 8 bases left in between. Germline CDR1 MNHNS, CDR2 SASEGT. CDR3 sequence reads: CASSDGLGNQPQHF. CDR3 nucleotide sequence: TGTGCCAGCAGTGACGGCCTAGGCAATCAGCCCCAGCATTTT.

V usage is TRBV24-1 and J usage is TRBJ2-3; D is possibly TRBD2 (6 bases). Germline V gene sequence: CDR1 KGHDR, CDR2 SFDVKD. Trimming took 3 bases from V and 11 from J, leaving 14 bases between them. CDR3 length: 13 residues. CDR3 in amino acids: CATSDERTEGQYF. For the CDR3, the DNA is TGTGCCACCAGTGATGAAAGGACGGAGGGGCAGTATTTT.

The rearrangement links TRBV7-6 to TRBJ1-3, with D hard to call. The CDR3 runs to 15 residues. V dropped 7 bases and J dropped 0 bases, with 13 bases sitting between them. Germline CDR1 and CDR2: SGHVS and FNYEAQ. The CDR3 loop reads CASIAGLSSGNTIYF. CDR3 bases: TGTGCCAGCATCGCGGGCCTTAGCTCTGGAAACACCATATATTTT. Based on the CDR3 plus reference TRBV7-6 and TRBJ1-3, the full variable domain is GAGVSQSPRYKVTKRGQDVALRCDPISGHVSLYWYRQALGQGPEFLTYFNYEAQQDKSGLPNDRFSAERPEGSISTLTIQRTEQRDSAMYRCASIAGLSSGNTIYFGEGSWLTVV.

CDR3 residues: CASSPQKGGAETQYF. CDR3 sequence (DNA): TGTGCCAGCTCACCACAGAAAGGCGGGGCGGAGACCCAGTACTTC. This chain links TRBV18 with TRBJ2-5, with D perhaps TRBD2 (6 bases). Germline CDR1 KGHSH, CDR2 LQKENI. The CDR3 runs to 15 residues. V was cut by 1 base and J by 5 bases, with 14 bases left in between.

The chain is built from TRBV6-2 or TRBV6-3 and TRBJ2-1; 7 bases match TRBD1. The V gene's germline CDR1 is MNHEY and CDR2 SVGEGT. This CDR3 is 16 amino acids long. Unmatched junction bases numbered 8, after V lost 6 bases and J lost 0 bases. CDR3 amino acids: CASSPSDRSSYNEQFF. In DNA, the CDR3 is TGTGCCAGCAGCCCTTCGGACAGGAGCTCCTACAATGAGCAGTTCTTC.

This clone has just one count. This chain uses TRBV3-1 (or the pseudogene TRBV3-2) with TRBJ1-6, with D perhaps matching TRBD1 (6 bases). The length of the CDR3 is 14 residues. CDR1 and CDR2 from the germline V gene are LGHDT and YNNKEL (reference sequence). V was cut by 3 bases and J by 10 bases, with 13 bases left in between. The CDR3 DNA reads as TGTGCCAGCAGCCACCCGGGGGGCAAGTCACCCCTCCACTTT. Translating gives CASSHPGGKSPLHF.

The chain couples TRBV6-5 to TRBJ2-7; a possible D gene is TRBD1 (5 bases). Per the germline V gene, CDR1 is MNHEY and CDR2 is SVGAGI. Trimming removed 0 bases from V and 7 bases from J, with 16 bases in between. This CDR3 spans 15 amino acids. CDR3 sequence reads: CASSYSNSGSGEQYF. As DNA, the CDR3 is TGTGCCAGCAGTTACTCCAACTCAGGGTCAGGGGAGCAGTACTTC.

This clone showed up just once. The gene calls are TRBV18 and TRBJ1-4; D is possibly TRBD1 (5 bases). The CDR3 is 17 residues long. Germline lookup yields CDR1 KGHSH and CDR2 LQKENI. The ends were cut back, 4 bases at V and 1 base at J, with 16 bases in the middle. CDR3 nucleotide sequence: TGTGCCAGCTCACGCGGGGGGAGCCCCATAACTAATGAAAAACTGTTTTTT. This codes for CASSRGGSPITNEKLFF. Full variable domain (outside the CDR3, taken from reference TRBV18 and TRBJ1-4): NAGVMQNPRHLVRRRGQEARLRCSPMKGHSHVYWYRQLPEEGLKFMVYLQKENIIDESGMPKERFSAEFPKEGPSILRIQQVVRGDSAAYFCASSRGGSPITNEKLFFGSGTQLSVL.

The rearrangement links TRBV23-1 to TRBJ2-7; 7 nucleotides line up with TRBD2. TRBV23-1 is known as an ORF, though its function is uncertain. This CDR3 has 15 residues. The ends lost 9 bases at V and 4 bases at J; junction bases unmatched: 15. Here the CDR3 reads CARKVGLAENYEQYF. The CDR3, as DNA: TGCGCCAGAAAAGTCGGGCTAGCGGAGAATTACGAGCAGTACTTC.

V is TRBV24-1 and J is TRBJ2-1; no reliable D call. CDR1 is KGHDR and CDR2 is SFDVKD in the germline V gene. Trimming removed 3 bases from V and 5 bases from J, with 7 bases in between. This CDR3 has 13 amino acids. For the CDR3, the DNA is TGTGCCACCAGTGATGCAGGAAACAATGAGCAGTTCTTC. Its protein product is CATSDAGNNEQFF.

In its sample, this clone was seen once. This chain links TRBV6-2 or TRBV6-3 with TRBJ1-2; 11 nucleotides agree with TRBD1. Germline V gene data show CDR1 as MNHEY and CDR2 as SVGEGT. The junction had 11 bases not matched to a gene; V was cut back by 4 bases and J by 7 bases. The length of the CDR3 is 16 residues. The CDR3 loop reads CASSSNRDRGSTGYTF. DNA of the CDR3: TGTGCCAGCAGTTCCAATCGGGACAGGGGGAGTACTGGCTACACCTTC.

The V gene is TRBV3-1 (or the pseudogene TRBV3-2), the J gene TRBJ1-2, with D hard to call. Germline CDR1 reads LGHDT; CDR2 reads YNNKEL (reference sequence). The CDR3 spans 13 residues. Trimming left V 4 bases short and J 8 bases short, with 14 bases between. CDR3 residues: CASSPERGSGYTF. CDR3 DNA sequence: TGTGCCAGCAGCCCGGAGAGAGGGTCCGGCTACACCTTC.

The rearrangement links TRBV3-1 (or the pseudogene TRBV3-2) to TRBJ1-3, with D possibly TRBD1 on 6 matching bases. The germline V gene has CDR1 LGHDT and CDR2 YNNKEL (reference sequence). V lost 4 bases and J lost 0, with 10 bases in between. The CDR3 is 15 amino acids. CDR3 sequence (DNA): TGTGCCAGCAGCCTTGGACAGAGCTCTGGAAACACCATATATTTT. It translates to CASSLGQSSGNTIYF.

The CDR3 DNA follows: TGTGCCAGCAGCCCACAGATCTCTGGGGCCAACGTCCTGACTTTC. Its protein product is CASSPQISGANVLTF. V usage is TRBV7-2 and J usage is TRBJ2-6; D not resolved. V was shortened by 5 bases and J by 0 bases, with 8 bases between the two germline ends. The CDR3 has 15 residues. The germline V gene has CDR1 SGHTA and CDR2 FQGNSA.

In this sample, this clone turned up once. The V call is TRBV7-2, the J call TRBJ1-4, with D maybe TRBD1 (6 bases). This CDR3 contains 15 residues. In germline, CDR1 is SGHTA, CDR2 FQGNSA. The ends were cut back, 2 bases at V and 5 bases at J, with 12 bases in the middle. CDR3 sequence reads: CASSLTLQGNEKLFF. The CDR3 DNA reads TGTGCCAGCAGCTTAACATTACAGGGAAATGAAAAACTGTTTTTT.

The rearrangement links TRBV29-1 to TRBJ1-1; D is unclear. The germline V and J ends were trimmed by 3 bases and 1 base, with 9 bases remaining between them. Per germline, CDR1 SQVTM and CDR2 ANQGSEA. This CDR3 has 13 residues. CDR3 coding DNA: TGCAGCGTTGATGGTCGGGGGAACACTGAAGCTTTCTTT. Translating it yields CSVDGRGNTEAFF.

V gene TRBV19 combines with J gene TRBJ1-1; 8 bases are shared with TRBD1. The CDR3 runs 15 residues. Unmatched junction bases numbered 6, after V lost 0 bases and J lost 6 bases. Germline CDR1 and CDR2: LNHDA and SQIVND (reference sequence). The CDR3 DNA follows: TGTGCCAGTAGTATAGAGGACAGGGAAAACGCTGAAGCTTTCTTT. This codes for CASSIEDRENAEAFF.

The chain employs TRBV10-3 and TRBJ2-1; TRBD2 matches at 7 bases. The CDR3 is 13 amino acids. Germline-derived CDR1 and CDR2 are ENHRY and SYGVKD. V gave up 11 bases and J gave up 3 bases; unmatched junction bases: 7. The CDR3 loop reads CALGGGDYNEQFF. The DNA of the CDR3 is TGTGCCCTAGGTGGGGGGGACTACAATGAGCAGTTCTTC.

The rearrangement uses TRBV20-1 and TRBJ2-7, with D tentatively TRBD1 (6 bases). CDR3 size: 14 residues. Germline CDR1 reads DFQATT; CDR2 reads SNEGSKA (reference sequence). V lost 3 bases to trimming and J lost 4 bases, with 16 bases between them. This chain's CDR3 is CSASLSGARYEQYF. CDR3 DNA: TGCAGTGCTAGTTTGTCAGGGGCGAGGTACGAGCAGTACTTC.

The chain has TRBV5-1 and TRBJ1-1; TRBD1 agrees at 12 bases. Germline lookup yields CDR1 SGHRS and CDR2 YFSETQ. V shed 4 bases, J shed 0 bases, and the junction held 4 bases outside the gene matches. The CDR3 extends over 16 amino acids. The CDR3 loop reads CASSPGQGALNTEAFF. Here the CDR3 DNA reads TGCGCCAGCAGCCCGGGACAGGGGGCGTTGAACACTGAAGCTTTCTTT.

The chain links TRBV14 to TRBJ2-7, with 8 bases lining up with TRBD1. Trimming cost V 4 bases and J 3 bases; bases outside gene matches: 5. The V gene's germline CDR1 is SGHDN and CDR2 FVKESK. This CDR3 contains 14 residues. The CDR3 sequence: CASSPSGGGYEQYF. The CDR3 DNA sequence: TGTGCCAGCAGCCCTTCAGGGGGCGGCTACGAGCAGTACTTC. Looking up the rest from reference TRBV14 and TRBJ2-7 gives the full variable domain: EAGVTQFPSHSVIEKGQTVTLRCDPISGHDNLYWYRRVMGKEIKFLLHFVKESKQDESGMPNNRFLAERTGGTYSTLKVQPAELEDSGVYFCASSPSGGGYEQYFGPGTRLTVT.